The source of this T cell receptor beta chain is a study of T cells of healthy individuals. TCRdb analysed the 5' RACE reads with MiXCR anew, one entry per CDR3 protein. The table records around 83,000 distinct CDR3 sequences, approximately 5.4% of them present only once. This clonotype has just a few counts. Trimming cost V 3 bases and J 9 bases, with 15 bases left between them. This CDR3 is 14 amino acids long. Germline values: CDR1 DFQATT, CDR2 SNEGSKA (reference sequence). The chain combines TRBV20-1 with TRBJ1-6; no definite D call. The receptor comes from a female donor in good health. The CDR3: CSASGQEGASPLHF. DNA of the CDR3: TGCAGTGCTAGTGGGCAGGAGGGAGCTTCACCCCTCCACTTT.